This TCR beta chain was found in a study of cytomegalovirus exposure and HLA in healthy donors. This CDR3 spans 16 amino acids. CDR1 and CDR2 from the germline V gene are SGHRS and YFSETQ. V lost 4 bases to trimming and J lost 3 bases; unmatched junction nucleotides: 10. Profiling relied on immunoSEQ multiplex PCR, and the TCRdb table lists in-frame clones only, not all of them. The sample has some 140,000 clones; 80% to 90% are singletons. The origin of this receptor is a woman between 25 and 40 years old in good health and CMV-seronegative. Specimen: PBMCs. The gene calls are TRBV5-1 and TRBJ2-3; TRBD2 agrees at 8 bases. In DNA form, the CDR3 reads TGCGCCAGCAGCCAGAACCCAGCGGGGGTAACAGATACGCAGTATTTT. Translation gives CASSQNPAGVTDTQYF.